Below are 23 T cell receptor beta chains sequenced from a single sample in a study of identical twins (dated by TCRdb to about 2016). Library creation used 5' RACE. TCRdb lists the instrument as Illumina HiSeq 2000. Through fastp at Q25 and MiXCR, TCRdb rebuilt clones from the public reads, retaining in-frame beta chains. Rows are unified per CDR3 protein, each entry keeping the most common DNA and genes. The sample contains about 920,000 distinct CDR3 sequences, over 9% of them found a single time. The ten largest clones represent around 1.5% of the sample. A further study also used this sample, focusing on yellow fever vaccine responses in identical twins.

Material for sequencing was PBMCs. These receptors were taken from a young woman in good health.

This clonotype was seen a handful of times. This chain joins TRBV10-3 and TRBJ2-6, with TRBD2 matching 11 bases. The CDR3 runs 16 residues. V lost 11 bases to trimming and J lost 0 bases; unmatched junction nucleotides: 6. Germline CDR1 reads ENHRY; CDR2 reads SYGVKD. The CDR3 here is CAVSGLAVSGANVLTF. CDR3 nucleotides: TGTGCCGTCTCGGGACTAGCGGTCTCTGGGGCCAACGTCCTGACTTTC.

As to this clonotype: Here the CDR3 omits its conserved ending phenylalanine or tryptophan, so a read error is the likely source. The V call is TRBV28, the J call TRBJ1-5; 8 nucleotides match TRBD1. V lost 5 bases and J lost 2; bases outside the gene matches: 5. The CDR3 has 15 residues. Germline CDR1 is MDHEN and CDR2 is SYDVKM. This CDR3 is CASSLTGDGNQPQHS. The DNA for the CDR3 is TGTGCCAGCAGTCTGACAGGGGATGGCAATCAGCCCCAGCATTCT.

At least ten counts were recorded for this clonotype. The CDR3: CSATKTGGNEKLFF. The CDR3 DNA reads as TGCAGTGCTACTAAGACAGGGGGAAACGAAAAACTGTTTTTT. The chain is built from TRBV20-1 and TRBJ1-4; 9 bases agree with TRBD1. The CDR3 totals 14 residues. The ends lost 4 bases at V and 8 bases at J; junction bases unmatched: 8. Germline values: CDR1 DFQATT, CDR2 SNEGSKA (reference sequence).

The J gene is TRBJ1-2, the V gene TRBV6-5; D remains unclear. This CDR3 comprises 15 residues. The germline gives CDR1 MNHEY, CDR2 SVGAGI. Trimming took off 0 bases at V and 8 bases at J, with 16 bases between the two ends. The CDR3 sequence: CASSYSIAWAGGYTF. The DNA for the CDR3 is TGTGCCAGCAGTTACTCTATCGCGTGGGCCGGGGGCTACACCTTC.

Worth noting for this clonotype: A much bigger clone sits one base away, suggesting this may be a read error. V usage is TRBV12-3 or TRBV12-4 and J usage is TRBJ2-1; 9 nucleotides agree with TRBD1. The junction had 5 bases not matched to a gene; V was cut back by 7 bases and J by 1 base. The CDR3 runs to 15 residues. This chain's CDR3 is CASTPGTGSYNEQFF. CDR3 coding DNA: TGTGCCAGCACCCCCGGGACAGGGTCCTACAATGAGCAGTTCTTC.

This clonotype was detected many times. DNA of the CDR3: TGTGCCAGCAGCTTAGGGCTAGCGGGAGGGATCGGCCTCCCTCTCAGAGATACGCAGTATTTT. Translation: CASSLGLAGGIGLPLRDTQYF. The rearrangement uses TRBV11-1 and TRBJ2-3; 12 positions match TRBD2. CDR3 size: 21 residues. After removal of 1 base from V and 5 bases from J, the junction contained 19 bases not matched to a gene. Germline lookup yields CDR1 SGHAT and CDR2 FQDESV (reference sequence). Full variable domain (rest looked up from reference TRBV11-1 and TRBJ2-3): EAEVAQSPRYKITEKSQAVAFWCDPISGHATLYWYRQILGQGPELLVQFQDESVVDDSQLPKDRFSAERLKGVDSTLKIQPAELGDSAMYLCASSLGLAGGIGLPLRDTQYFGPGTRLTVL.

A few counts support this clonotype. The chain has TRBV20-1 and TRBJ2-7, with D possibly being TRBD1 or TRBD2 (5 bases each). Per the germline V gene, CDR1 is DFQATT and CDR2 is SNEGSKA (reference sequence). This CDR3 has 15 amino acids. V was shortened by 3 bases and J by 3 bases, with 18 bases between the two germline ends. CDR3 nucleotides: TGCAGTGCTAGCGGGGCAGACACAACTAACTACGAGCAGTACGTC. It codes for CSASGADTTNYEQYV.

This clonotype has only a few counts. The chain combines TRBV20-1 with TRBJ2-5; maybe TRBD2 (6 bases). The V end lost 5 bases, the J end lost 5 bases, and 12 bases lay between the germline ends. The germline gives CDR1 DFQATT, CDR2 SNEGSKA (reference sequence). The CDR3 is 12 residues long. The CDR3 region is CSAFDAGETQYF. The CDR3, as DNA: TGCAGTGCTTTCGATGCGGGGGAGACCCAGTACTTC.

In this sample, this clonotype turned up many times. The genes are TRBV4-1 and TRBJ2-7, with D perhaps TRBD2 (6 bases). CDR3 size: 15 residues. Germline V gives CDR1 MGHRA, CDR2 YSYEKL. V was clipped by 1 base and J by 9 bases, with 19 bases between them. The DNA of the CDR3 is TGCGCCAGCAGCCAAGGATGGGACTGGGGGAAGTGGCAGTACTTC. This codes for CASSQGWDWGKWQYF.

This clonotype was counted between two and nine times. The CDR3 DNA is TGCAGCGTTGAAGATCGGCACCAGCCATCTGGGGCCAACGTCCTGACTTTC. This gives the protein CSVEDRHQPSGANVLTF. The V and J genes are TRBV29-1 and TRBJ2-6; no reliable D call. This CDR3 has 17 residues. Germline V CDR1 and CDR2: SQVTM, ANQGSEA. Trimming stripped 0 bases from V and 1 base from J, with 13 bases between. The full variable domain, completed using reference TRBV29-1 and TRBJ2-6, is SAVISQKPSRDICQRGTSLTIQCQVDSQVTMMFWYRQQPGQSLTLIATANQGSEATYESGFVIDKFPISRPNLTFSTLTVSNMSPEDSSIYLCSVEDRHQPSGANVLTFGAGSRLTVL.

The rearrangement links TRBV6-5 to TRBJ1-6; D is ambiguous. Germline V lookup: CDR1 MNHEY, CDR2 SVGAGI. V lost 2 bases to trimming and J lost 9 bases, with 8 bases between them. The CDR3 extends over 13 amino acids. The CDR3 sequence: CASSYGRVSPLHF. CDR3 coding DNA: TGTGCCAGCAGTTACGGGAGGGTTTCACCCCTCCACTTT.

As concerns this clonotype: Germline and junction disagree at one end, which may indicate a read error. The chain is built from TRBV7-7 and TRBJ2-2; 7 bases fit TRBD1. Germline CDR1 SSHAT, CDR2 FNYEAQ (reference sequence). This CDR3 has 19 residues. CDR3 in amino acids: CAGSLTGANSPMNTGELFF. DNA for the CDR3: TGTGCCGGCAGCTTAACAGGGGCGAACTCCCCTATGAACACCGGGGAGCTGTTTTTT.

This clonotype was seen only a few times. The CDR3 reads CATGTSGSMAQYF. The DNA for the CDR3 is TGTGCCACCGGGACTAGCGGGAGTATGGCCCAGTACTTC. This chain joins TRBV15 and TRBJ2-5; TRBD2 aligns across 14 bases. This CDR3 is built from 13 residues. Germline CDR1 reads LNHNV; CDR2 reads YYDKDF (reference sequence). The ends lost 8 bases at V and 9 bases at J; junction bases unmatched: 5.

The chain employs TRBV3-1 and TRBJ1-6; a possible D gene is TRBD1 (6 bases). The CDR3 runs 16 residues. Germline CDR1 reads LGHDT; CDR2 reads YNNKEL (reference sequence). Between the trimmed V and J ends, which lost 2 bases and 5 bases, there was a span of 13 bases. The CDR3 protein is CASSQSDRRNNSPLHF. In DNA, the CDR3 is TGTGCCAGCAGCCAATCTGACAGGAGAAATAATTCACCCCTCCACTTT. Variable domain in full (rest from reference TRBV3-1 and TRBJ1-6): DTAVSQTPKYLVTQMGNDKSIKCEQNLGHDTMYWYKQDSKKFLKIMFSYNNKELIINETVPNRFSPKSPDKAHLNLHINSLELGDSAVYFCASSQSDRRNNSPLHFGNGTRLTVT.

CDR3 sequence (DNA): TGCGCCAGCAGCCGGTTAGGACAGGGGGCAAGGGGGGAGCTGTTTTTT. It encodes CASSRLGQGARGELFF. The chain couples TRBV4-1 to TRBJ2-2, with TRBD1 matching over 11 bases. Trimming at V came to 4 bases and at J to 8 bases, leaving 9 bases not matched to a gene. The CDR3 runs to 16 residues. Germline V gives CDR1 MGHRA, CDR2 YSYEKL.

This clonotype has a handful of counts. The V call is TRBV5-1, the J call TRBJ2-1; 9 bases agree with TRBD1. The germline CDR1 and CDR2 sequences are SGHRS and YFSETQ. Trimming took 8 bases from V and 16 from J; bases not matched to a gene: 10. CDR3 length: 11 amino acids. The CDR3 is CARDSGQGSFF. The CDR3 nucleotides are TGCGCCAGAGACTCGGGACAGGGTTCCTTCTTC.

V gene TRBV20-1 combines with J gene TRBJ2-5; TRBD2 matches at 7 bases. Per the germline V gene, CDR1 is DFQATT and CDR2 is SNEGSKA (reference sequence). The V and J ends lost 6 bases and 2 bases, in that order; junction bases with no gene match: 12. This CDR3 has 15 amino acids. The CDR3 spells CSATSGAVPQETQYF. The CDR3 nucleotides read TGCAGTGCGACCAGCGGGGCGGTCCCACAAGAGACCCAGTACTTC.

This clonotype has a count of ten or more. The V gene is TRBV5-1, the J gene TRBJ2-3, with TRBD1 identical over 7 bases. CDR3 length: 13 amino acids. V lost 6 bases to trimming and J lost 6 bases; unmatched junction nucleotides: 7. Per germline, CDR1 SGHRS and CDR2 YFSETQ. The chain's CDR3 is CASNRQGADTQYF. Here the CDR3 DNA reads TGCGCCAGCAACAGACAGGGTGCGGATACGCAGTATTTT.

The chain has TRBV4-1 and TRBJ2-2; the match to TRBD2 covers 8 bases. Germline V gene sequence: CDR1 MGHRA, CDR2 YSYEKL. This CDR3 region has 18 residues. With V trimmed by 2 bases and J by 2 bases, 10 bases remained unmatched. CDR3: CASSQMGLGDFNTGELFF. The CDR3 nucleotides read TGCGCCAGCAGCCAAATGGGACTAGGAGACTTTAACACCGGGGAGCTGTTTTTT.

This clonotype was picked up a small number of times. The chain employs TRBV9 and TRBJ2-2; D is uncertain. V gave up 4 bases and J gave up 8 bases, with 18 bases separating them. Germline V gene lookup returns CDR1 SGDLS and CDR2 YYNGEE. The CDR3 is 15 residues long. CDR3 sequence reads: CASSPRAGYGGELFF. The CDR3 DNA sequence: TGTGCCAGCAGCCCTCGGGCAGGCTACGGAGGGGAGCTGTTTTTT.

The V call is TRBV11-2, the J call TRBJ2-1; 7 nucleotides agree with TRBD2. This CDR3 comprises 15 residues. Germline loops: CDR1 SGHAT, CDR2 FQNNGV. The V and J ends lost 5 bases and 3 bases, in that order; junction bases with no gene match: 7. This CDR3 reads CASSRTSENYNEQFF. The CDR3 region has the DNA TGTGCCAGCAGCCGTACTAGCGAGAACTACAATGAGCAGTTCTTC.

CDR3 amino acids: CASSFKPGGTTQYF. The CDR3 bases are TGTGCCAGCAGCTTCAAACCGGGAGGAACAACGCAGTATTTT. J is TRBJ2-3 and V is TRBV7-6; 7 nucleotides match TRBD2. Germline loops: CDR1 SGHVS, CDR2 FNYEAQ. V shed 3 bases, J shed 9 bases, and the junction held 9 bases outside the gene matches. The CDR3 spans 14 residues.

The sample holds a few counts of this clonotype. The chain uses TRBV7-9 and TRBJ1-1; 8 bases line up with TRBD1. The length of the CDR3 is 11 residues. Germline assignment: CDR1 SEHNR and CDR2 FQNEAQ (reference sequence). Trimming at V came to 7 bases and at J to 11 bases, leaving 6 bases not matched to a gene. The CDR3 is CASTPQGAAFF. For the CDR3, the DNA is TGTGCCAGCACTCCCCAGGGGGCGGCTTTCTTT.